The clone carrying this T cell receptor beta chain was seen ten or more times. Its specificity is not known. Each single cDNA molecule received a unique molecular identifier. TCRdb re-called the 5' RACE reads through MiXCR, storing one row per CDR3 protein. The sample consists of about 110,000 distinct CDR3 sequences, around 12% of them appearing once. This sample stems from a study of early T cells in non-severe SARS-CoV-2 infection. The study's findings and limits: Anti-spike CD8 responses were favored by VDJdb matching, which missed private and CD4 specificities.

The CDR3 loop spans 15 amino acids. V was cut by 4 bases and J by 0 bases, with 12 bases left in between. The germline CDR1 and CDR2 sequences are SQVTM and ANQGSEA. The V gene is TRBV29-1, the J gene TRBJ2-2; D not certain. The sequence came from an adult who was a healthcare worker with PCR-confirmed SARS-CoV-2 infection or an uninfected control (not recorded which). The specimen was whole blood, collected at baseline. CDR3 coding DNA: TGCAGCGTTGTGGTCGGGCCCACGAACACCGGGGAGCTGTTTTTT. Encoded protein: CSVVVGPTNTGELFF.